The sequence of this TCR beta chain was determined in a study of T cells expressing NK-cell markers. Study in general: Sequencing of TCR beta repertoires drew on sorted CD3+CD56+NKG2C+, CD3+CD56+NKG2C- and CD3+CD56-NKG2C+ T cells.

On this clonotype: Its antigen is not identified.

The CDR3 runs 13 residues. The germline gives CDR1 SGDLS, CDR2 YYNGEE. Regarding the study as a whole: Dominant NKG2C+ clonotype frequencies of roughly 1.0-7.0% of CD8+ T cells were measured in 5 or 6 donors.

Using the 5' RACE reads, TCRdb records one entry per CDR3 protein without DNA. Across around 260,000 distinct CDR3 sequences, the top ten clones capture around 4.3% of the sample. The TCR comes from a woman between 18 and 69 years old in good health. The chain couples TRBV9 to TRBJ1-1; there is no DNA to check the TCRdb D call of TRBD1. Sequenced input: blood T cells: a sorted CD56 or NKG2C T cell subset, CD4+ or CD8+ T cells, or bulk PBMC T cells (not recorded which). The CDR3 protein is CASGMSSGTEAFF.